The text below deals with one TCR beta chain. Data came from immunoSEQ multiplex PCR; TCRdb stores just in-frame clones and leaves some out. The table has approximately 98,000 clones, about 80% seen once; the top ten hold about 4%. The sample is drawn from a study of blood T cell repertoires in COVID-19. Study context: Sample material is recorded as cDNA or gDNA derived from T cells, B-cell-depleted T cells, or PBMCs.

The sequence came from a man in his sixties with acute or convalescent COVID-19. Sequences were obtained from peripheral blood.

DNA of the CDR3: TGTGCCATCATAGGGGACACGAACACTGAAGCTTTCTTT. Its translation: CAIIGDTNTEAFF. The chain combines TRBV10-3 with TRBJ1-1; D may be TRBD1 (6 bases). This CDR3 region has 13 residues. Germline CDR1 ENHRY, CDR2 SYGVKD. Trimming removed 7 bases at V and 1 base at J, with 10 bases between.